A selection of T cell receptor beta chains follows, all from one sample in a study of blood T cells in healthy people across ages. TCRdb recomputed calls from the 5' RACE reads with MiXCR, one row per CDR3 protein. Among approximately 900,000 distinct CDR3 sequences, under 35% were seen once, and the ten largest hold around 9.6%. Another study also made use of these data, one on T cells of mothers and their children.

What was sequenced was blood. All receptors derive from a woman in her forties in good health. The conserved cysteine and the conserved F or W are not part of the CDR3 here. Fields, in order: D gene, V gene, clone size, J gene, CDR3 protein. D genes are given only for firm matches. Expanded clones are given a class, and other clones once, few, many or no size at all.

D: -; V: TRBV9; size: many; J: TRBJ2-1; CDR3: ASSVVGGREQF
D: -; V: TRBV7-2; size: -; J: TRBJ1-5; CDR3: ASSRTWGNQPQH
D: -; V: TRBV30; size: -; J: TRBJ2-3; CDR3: AWGTSGSTDTQY
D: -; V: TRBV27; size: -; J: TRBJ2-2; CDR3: ASIPTGINTGELF
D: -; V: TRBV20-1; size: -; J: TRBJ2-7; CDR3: SATNGPYEQY
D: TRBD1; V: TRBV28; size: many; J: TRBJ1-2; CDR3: ASTGGYGYT
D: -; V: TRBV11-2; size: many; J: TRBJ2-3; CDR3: ASSFNEDTQY
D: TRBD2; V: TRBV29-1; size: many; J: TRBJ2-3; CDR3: SVQPEAGGPQY
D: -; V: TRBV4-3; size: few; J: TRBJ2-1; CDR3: ASSQDGGAPYTNEQF
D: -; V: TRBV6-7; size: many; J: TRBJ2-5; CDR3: ASSFPQTRTQY
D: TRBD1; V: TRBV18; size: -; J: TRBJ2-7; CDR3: ASSPGQGGLGYEQY
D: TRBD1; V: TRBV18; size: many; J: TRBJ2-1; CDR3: ASSPPETGSFEQF
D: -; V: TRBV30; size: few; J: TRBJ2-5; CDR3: AWSVQSGEETQY
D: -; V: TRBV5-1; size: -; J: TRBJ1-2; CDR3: ASSLPGGHYGYT
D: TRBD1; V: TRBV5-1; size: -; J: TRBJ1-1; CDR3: ASSLWGQQNTEAF
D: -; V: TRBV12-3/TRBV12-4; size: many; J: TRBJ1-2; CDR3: ASSLEGSGYGYT
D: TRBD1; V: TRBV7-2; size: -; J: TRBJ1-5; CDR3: ASSPQTGVINQPQH
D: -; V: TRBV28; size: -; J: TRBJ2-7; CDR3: ASEPGTTPYEQY
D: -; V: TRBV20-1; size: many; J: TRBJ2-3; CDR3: SAPRDSTDTQY
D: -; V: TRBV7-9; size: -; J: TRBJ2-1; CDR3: ASSVQGDERF
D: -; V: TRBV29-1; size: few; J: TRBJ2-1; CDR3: SVEARDTTTYNEQF
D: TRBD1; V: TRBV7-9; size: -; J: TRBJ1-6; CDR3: ASSPRPGQGGSPLH
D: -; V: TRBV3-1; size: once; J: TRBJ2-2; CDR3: ASSPRLNTGEPF
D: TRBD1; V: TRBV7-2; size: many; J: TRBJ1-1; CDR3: ASSNRDRGENTEAF
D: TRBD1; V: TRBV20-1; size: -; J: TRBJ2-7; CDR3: SAPSGGCAEQY
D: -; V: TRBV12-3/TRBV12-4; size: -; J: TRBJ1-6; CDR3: ASSLGGRGSPLH
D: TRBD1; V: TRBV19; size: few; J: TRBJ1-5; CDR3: ASSAIGTGDNQPQH